In its sample, the clone carrying this T cell receptor beta chain was seen once. Its specificity is not known. Clones were sequenced by immunoSEQ multiplex PCR, and TCRdb holds only the in-frame ones, with some missing. The table includes 150,000 to 200,000 clones, around 85% detected once. The record originates from a study of cytomegalovirus exposure and HLA in healthy donors. Regarding the study as a whole: Rare TCR sequences predominated, though certain public TCRs were found in many donors. Diagnosis of cytomegalovirus status made by the classifier reportedly showed high specificity and sensitivity. A few chains linked to CMV were shown in vitro to be specific for CMV antigens.

This TCR came from a woman aged 25-40 years in good health and CMV-seronegative. Sequencing input: PBMCs.

The CDR3 nucleotides read TGTGCCAGCAGCTTAGAAGCAGGGGATGAAAAACTGTTTTTT. Its protein is CASSLEAGDEKLFF. The genes are TRBV11-2 and TRBJ1-4; tentatively, D is TRBD1 (6 bases). V was cut by 0 bases and J by 6 bases, with 8 bases left in between. Germline CDR1 SGHAT, CDR2 FQNNGV. This CDR3 is 14 amino acids long. Drawing the rest from reference TRBV11-2 and TRBJ1-4, the complete variable domain is EAGVAQSPRYKIIEKRQSVAFWCNPISGHATLYWYQQILGQGPKLLIQFQNNGVVDDSQLPKDRFSAERLKGVDSTLKIQPAKLEDSAVYLCASSLEAGDEKLFFGSGTQLSVL.